The T cell receptor beta chain described here comes from a study of cytomegalovirus exposure and HLA in healthy donors. PCR amplification relied on 60 Vbeta primers (plus 13 Jbeta primers). Measured with immunoSEQ multiplex PCR; TCRdb has only the in-frame clones, and not every one. This sample carries approximately 120,000 clones, roughly 80% of them seen once, and the ten largest clones take about 8%. Trimming took 0 bases from V and 4 from J, leaving 13 bases between them. The CDR3 is made up of 15 amino acids. CDR1 and CDR2 (germline): SGHVS, FQNEAQ. This TCR was recovered from a woman between 50 and 59 years old in good health and CMV-seropositive. What was sequenced was PBMCs. V is TRBV7-8 and J is TRBJ2-7; possible D gene TRBD2, 5 bases. Here the CDR3 DNA reads TGTGCCAGCAGCTTAGCGCAACGGGGAATATACGAGCAGTACTTC. Translating it yields CASSLAQRGIYEQYF.